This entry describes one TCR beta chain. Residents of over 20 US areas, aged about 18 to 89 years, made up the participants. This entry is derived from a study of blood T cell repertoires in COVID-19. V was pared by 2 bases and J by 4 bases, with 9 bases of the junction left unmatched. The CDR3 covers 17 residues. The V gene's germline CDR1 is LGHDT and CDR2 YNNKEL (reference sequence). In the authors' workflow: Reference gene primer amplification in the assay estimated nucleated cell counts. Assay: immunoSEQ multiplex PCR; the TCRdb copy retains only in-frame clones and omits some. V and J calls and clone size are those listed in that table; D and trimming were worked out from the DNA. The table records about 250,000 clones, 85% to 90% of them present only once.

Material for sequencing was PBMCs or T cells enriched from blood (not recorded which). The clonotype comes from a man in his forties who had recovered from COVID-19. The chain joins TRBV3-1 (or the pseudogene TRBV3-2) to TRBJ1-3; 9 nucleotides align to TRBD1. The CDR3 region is CASSQHTDRGWGNTIYF. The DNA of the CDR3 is TGTGCCAGCAGCCAACACACGGACAGGGGTTGGGGAAACACCATATATTTT.